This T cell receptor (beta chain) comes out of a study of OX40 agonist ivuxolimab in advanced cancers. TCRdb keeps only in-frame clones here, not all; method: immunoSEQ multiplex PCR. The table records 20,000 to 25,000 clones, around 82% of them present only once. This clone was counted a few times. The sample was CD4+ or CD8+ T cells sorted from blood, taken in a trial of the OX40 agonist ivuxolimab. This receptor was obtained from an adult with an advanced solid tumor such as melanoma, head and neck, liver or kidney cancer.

The CDR3: CASREGEYGYTF. CDR3 DNA sequence: TGTGCCAGCAGGGAGGGGGAGTATGGCTACACCTTC. The gene calls are TRBV6-5 and TRBJ1-2, with D perhaps TRBD1 (6 bases). Trimming shortened V by 6 bases and J by 5 bases, and 10 bases separated the two germline ends. Germline V lookup: CDR1 MNHEY, CDR2 SVGAGI. This CDR3 is 12 amino acids long.